A single sample gave rise to the 30 T cell receptor beta chains below, sequenced in a study of breast tumors, draining lymph nodes, adjacent tissues. TCRdb reprocessed the multiplex PCR reads via MiXCR and lists one record per CDR3 protein. This sample has 20,000 to 25,000 distinct CDR3 sequences, with roughly 55% found just once. Source material: breast tumor tissue. The receptors come from a female donor with breast cancer. Some clones in this sample may be carry-over from other donors' samples.

The genes are TRBV7-9 and TRBJ2-7; TRBD2 matches at 9 bases. V dropped 3 bases and J dropped 5; count of bases not matched to a gene: 5. The germline CDR1 and CDR2 sequences are SEHNR and FQNEAQ (reference sequence). CDR3 size: 14 residues. CDR3 sequence: CASSFRAGGNEQYF. DNA for the CDR3: TGTGCCAGCAGCTTCCGAGCGGGAGGTAACGAGCAGTACTTC.

In its sample, this clonotype was seen many times. The chain links TRBV18 to TRBJ2-1; 12 bases agree with TRBD2. The germline V gene has CDR1 KGHSH and CDR2 LQKENI. V dropped 2 bases and J dropped 0; count of bases not matched to a gene: 2. The CDR3 runs 17 residues. The CDR3 coding sequence is TGTGCCAGCTCACCATCTAGCGGGAGGGTCTCCTACAATGAGCAGTTCTTC. The encoded protein is CASSPSSGRVSYNEQFF.

CDR3 residues: CSASRQGVSNEQFF. The CDR3 nucleotides read TGCAGTGCTAGCCGACAGGGGGTGAGCAATGAGCAGTTCTTC. The rearrangement joins TRBV20-1 to TRBJ2-1; 9 bases agree with TRBD1. This CDR3 has 14 amino acids. Germline V gene lookup returns CDR1 DFQATT and CDR2 SNEGSKA (reference sequence). V shed 3 bases, J shed 6 bases, and the junction held 6 bases outside the gene matches.

The chain is built from TRBV15 and TRBJ1-3, with D possibly being TRBD1 (5 bases). V gave up 0 bases and J gave up 0 bases, with 9 bases separating them. Germline values: CDR1 LNHNV, CDR2 YYDKDF (reference sequence). The CDR3 contains 16 residues. In DNA, the CDR3 is TGTGCCACCAGCAGAGATATTAGGGGCTCTGGAAACACCATATATTTT. The encoded protein is CATSRDIRGSGNTIYF.

Ten or more counts support this clonotype. The chain couples TRBV10-3 to TRBJ2-1, with D tentatively TRBD1 (6 bases). Germline V gene lookup returns CDR1 ENHRY and CDR2 SYGVKD. V dropped 11 bases and J dropped 5 bases, with 22 bases sitting between them. CDR3 length equals 15 residues. CDR3 sequence (DNA): TGTGCCGCCACAGACCTACAGGGAAAACACAATGAGCAGTTCTTC. Translating it yields CAATDLQGKHNEQFF.

This clonotype was observed a single time. The V call is TRBV2, the J call TRBJ2-1, with TRBD2 matching over 10 bases. From germline, CDR1 is SNHLY and CDR2 FYNNEI. The CDR3 contains 15 residues. J was trimmed by 4 bases and V by 5 bases; bases with no gene match: 5. CDR3 sequence: CASSLTSGAYNEQFF. The CDR3 coding sequence is TGTGCCAGCAGTCTAACTAGCGGGGCTTACAATGAGCAGTTCTTC.

The chain combines TRBV9 with TRBJ1-5, with D perhaps TRBD1 (6 bases). This CDR3 is built from 11 residues. V was pared by 4 bases and J by 14 bases, with 13 bases between. Germline assignment: CDR1 SGDLS and CDR2 YYNGEE. The CDR3 DNA is TGTGCCAGCAGCCCGACAGGCTACGAGCATTTT. It translates to CASSPTGYEHF.

This rearrangement joins TRBV7-9 to TRBJ1-5, with D maybe TRBD1 (5 bases). This CDR3 region has 14 residues. Trimming pared 6 bases from V and 3 bases from J, leaving 12 bases between. The germline V gene has CDR1 SEHNR and CDR2 FQNEAQ (reference sequence). This chain's CDR3 is CASRTGTLNQPQHF. CDR3 nucleotide sequence: TGTGCCAGCAGGACCGGGACTCTCAATCAGCCCCAGCATTTT.

The chain carries TRBV5-1 and TRBJ1-1, with 7 bases fitting TRBD1. Per germline, CDR1 SGHRS and CDR2 YFSETQ. The CDR3 runs 13 residues. The V segment lost 4 bases and the J segment 4 bases; nucleotides outside the gene matches: 4. CDR3 residues: CASSHPGGTEAFF. The CDR3 bases are TGCGCCAGCAGCCATCCAGGGGGCACTGAAGCTTTCTTT.

This chain joins TRBV19 and TRBJ1-6; weak D call: TRBD1 (6 bases). CDR1 LNHDA and CDR2 SQIVND come from the germline V gene (reference sequence). Trimming pared 5 bases from V and 1 base from J, leaving 9 bases between. There are 15 residues in the CDR3. This CDR3 is CASSPQGSYNSPLHF. The CDR3 DNA follows: TGTGCCAGTAGTCCACAGGGTTCCTATAATTCACCCCTCCACTTT.

This clonotype was observed a few times. The chain has TRBV20-1 and TRBJ1-2, with D unresolved. The germline V gene has CDR1 DFQATT and CDR2 SNEGSKA (reference sequence). Between the trimmed V and J ends, which lost 6 bases and 2 bases, there was a span of 13 bases. The CDR3 sequence is 13 residues long. The CDR3 sequence: CSAQFGVNYGYTF. CDR3 DNA sequence: TGCAGTGCCCAATTCGGGGTAAACTATGGCTACACCTTC.

By share, this clonotype ranks as medium-sized. This sequence joins TRBV4-1 and TRBJ2-7; 12 nucleotides match TRBD2. There are 16 residues in the CDR3. The junction had 4 bases not matched to a gene; V was cut back by 2 bases and J by 2 bases. CDR1 and CDR2 (germline): MGHRA, YSYEKL. As DNA, the CDR3 is TGCGCCAGCAGCCAACGGACTAGCGGGATTGCCTACGAGCAGTACTTC. As protein: CASSQRTSGIAYEQYF.

The V call is TRBV11-2, the J call TRBJ1-4; D uncertain. The V end was cut by 5 bases, the J end by 3 bases, with 10 bases between. This CDR3 has 14 amino acids. Per the germline V gene, CDR1 is SGHAT and CDR2 is FQNNGV. Here the CDR3 DNA reads TGTGCCAGCAGCCCTGGCGGGGCTAATGAAAAACTGTTTTTT. Translating it yields CASSPGGANEKLFF.

The V gene is TRBV6-1, the J gene TRBJ1-4; 11 positions agree with TRBD1. In germline, CDR1 is MNHNS, CDR2 SASEGT. The CDR3 consists of 14 residues. The J segment lost 8 bases and the V segment lost 6 bases, leaving 5 bases of the junction unmatched. CDR3 in DNA: TGTGCCAGCAGGGGGACAGGGGGTCAAGAAAAACTGTTTTTT. Amino acids: CASRGTGGQEKLFF.

This rearrangement joins TRBV6-6 to TRBJ2-7, with a possible D match to TRBD2 (5 bases). V lost 8 bases and J 4 bases, leaving 9 bases between the germline ends. This CDR3 contains 11 residues. Germline lookup yields CDR1 MNHNY and CDR2 SVGAGI (reference sequence). This CDR3 is CASGLKYEQYF. CDR3 bases: TGTGCCAGCGGACTTAAGTACGAGCAGTACTTC.

This clonotype is labeled as medium-sized (0.01 to 0.1%). The chain has TRBV12-3 or TRBV12-4 and TRBJ1-4; D uncertain. Deletions cut 3 bases from V and 8 bases from J, with 4 bases between. This CDR3 has 11 amino acids. The CDR3 nucleotides are TGTGCCAGCAGTTTTCGGGAAAAACTGTTTTTT. Amino acid sequence: CASSFREKLFF.

This clonotype was found many times. CDR3 coding DNA: TGTGCCAGCAGCCTTTGGGATACGCAGTATTTT. Protein sequence: CASSLWDTQYF. This chain connects TRBV14 to TRBJ2-3, with D uncertain. The CDR3 is made up of 11 amino acids. V was trimmed by 4 bases and J by 6 bases, leaving 5 bases between them. Germline CDR1 is SGHDN and CDR2 is FVKESK.

The J gene is TRBJ2-5, the V gene TRBV2; 9 bases are a match to TRBD1. CDR1 and CDR2 (germline): SNHLY, FYNNEI. V trimming: 5 bases; J trimming: 4 bases; junction bases outside the gene matches: 5. The CDR3 spans 14 residues. CDR3 in amino acids: CASSSTGGLETQYF. The CDR3 nucleotides are TGTGCCAGCAGTTCGACAGGGGGGTTAGAGACCCAGTACTTC. The whole variable domain, filled in from reference TRBV2 and TRBJ2-5, reads EPEVTQTPSHQVTQMGQEVILRCVPISNHLYFYWYRQILGQKVEFLVSFYNNEISEKSEIFDDQFSVERPDGSNFTLKIRSTKLEDSAMYFCASSSTGGLETQYFGPGTRLLVL.

This chain links TRBV7-8 with TRBJ2-7; D is possibly TRBD1 (6 bases). Trimming took off 2 bases at V and 2 bases at J, with 13 bases between the two ends. The CDR3 extends over 15 amino acids. Looked up from germline, CDR1 is SGHVS and CDR2 is FQNEAQ. CDR3: CASSLNPGQTYEQYF. In nucleotides, the CDR3 is TGTGCCAGCAGCTTAAACCCCGGACAGACCTACGAGCAGTACTTC.

The gene calls are TRBV10-3 and TRBJ2-7; 14 bases are shared with TRBD2. CDR3 size: 18 residues. CDR1 ENHRY and CDR2 SYGVKD come from the germline V gene. V lost 0 bases to trimming and J lost 4 bases; unmatched junction nucleotides: 8. As DNA, the CDR3 is TGTGCCATCAGTGAGTCGAAAGGACTAGCGGGGGGAGGATACGAGCAGTACTTC. It codes for CAISESKGLAGGGYEQYF.

CDR3 in amino acids: CASSSTSGMVVDTQYF. In nucleotides, the CDR3 is TGTGCCAGCAGCTCCACTAGCGGGATGGTTGTGGATACGCAGTATTTT. The V gene is TRBV7-3, the J gene TRBJ2-3, with 10 bases identical to TRBD2. This CDR3 spans 16 amino acids. Germline trimming cut 4 bases from V and 6 bases from J; bases unmatched to any gene: 10. Germline-derived CDR1 and CDR2 are SGHTA and FQGTGA.

In the case of this clonotype: One base away lies a much larger clone, so this may be a sequencing read error. This is likely a read error, given that the CDR3 carries no conserved phenylalanine or tryptophan at its end. V usage is TRBV7-9 and J usage is TRBJ2-4, with 7 bases matching TRBD2. This CDR3 is built from 14 residues. Looked up from germline, CDR1 is SEHNR and CDR2 is FQNEAQ (reference sequence). The V and J ends lost 2 bases and 5 bases, in that order; junction bases with no gene match: 3. The CDR3 region is CASSLWGRENIQYL. CDR3 in DNA: TGTGCCAGCAGCTTATGGGGGAGGGAAAACATTCAGTACCTC.

The count of this clonotype is one. The chain links TRBV24-1 to TRBJ2-5, with TRBD1 matching over 9 bases. This CDR3 region has 13 residues. Germline V CDR1 and CDR2: KGHDR, SFDVKD. The junction had 3 bases not matched to a gene; V was cut back by 6 bases and J by 5 bases. The CDR3 nucleotides are TGTGCCACCAGTAGGACAGGGGTGGAGACCCAGTACTTC. It specifies CATSRTGVETQYF.

In its sample, this clonotype was seen many times. The J gene is TRBJ1-5, the V gene TRBV27; D is ambiguous. The germline V and J ends were trimmed by 4 bases and 5 bases, with 12 bases remaining between them. The CDR3 contains 14 residues. Germline values: CDR1 MNHEY, CDR2 SMNVEV (reference sequence). The CDR3 sequence: CASSSSRSYQPQHF. CDR3 DNA sequence: TGTGCCAGCAGTTCGTCACGTTCCTATCAGCCCCAGCATTTT.

The genes are TRBV10-2 and TRBJ1-6, with unresolved D. Germline CDR1 WSHSY, CDR2 SAAADI. Trimming took off 7 bases at V and 0 bases at J, with 10 bases between the two ends. The CDR3 runs 15 residues. The CDR3 loop is CASMTVLSYNSPLHF. Here the CDR3 DNA reads TGCGCCAGCATGACGGTACTCTCCTATAATTCACCCCTCCACTTT.

The chain recombines TRBV9 with TRBJ1-6; TRBD1 agrees at 12 bases. Germline V gene data show CDR1 as SGDLS and CDR2 as YYNGEE. The length of the CDR3 is 16 residues. V was clipped by 2 bases and J by 8 bases; unmatched bases: 5. CDR3 sequence: CASSVGTGGGHSPLHF. CDR3 sequence (DNA): TGTGCCAGCAGCGTTGGGACAGGGGGCGGACATTCACCCCTCCACTTT.

The V and J genes are TRBV6-1 and TRBJ2-3; D tentatively fits TRBD1 or TRBD2 (5 bases each). This CDR3 is built from 16 residues. V was cut by 1 base and J by 5 bases, with 16 bases left in between. Looked up from germline, CDR1 is MNHNS and CDR2 is SASEGT. CDR3 residues: CASSEGGSSLGDTQYF. The CDR3, as DNA: TGTGCCAGCAGTGAAGGGGGGAGCTCCCTAGGAGATACGCAGTATTTT.

Judged by abundance, this clonotype is medium-sized. V usage is TRBV9 and J usage is TRBJ1-2; D possibly corresponds to TRBD1 (5 bases). V was clipped by 2 bases and J by 2 bases, with 16 bases between them. Germline-derived CDR1 and CDR2 are SGDLS and YYNGEE. The CDR3 is 16 amino acids. The CDR3 DNA sequence: TGTGCCAGCAGCGTCGGGCAGGGAATGGAAAACTATGGCTACACCTTC. Protein sequence: CASSVGQGMENYGYTF.

This clonotype occurred many times. The chain links TRBV10-1 to TRBJ1-6, with D unclear. Germline lookup yields CDR1 WNHNN and CDR2 SYGVQD (reference sequence). Trimming stripped 6 bases from V and 9 bases from J, with 12 bases between. The CDR3 extends over 13 amino acids. CDR3 bases: TGCGCCAGCAGGGAGGACGGCACTTCACCCCTCCACTTT. The encoded protein is CASREDGTSPLHF.

The chain links TRBV10-3 to TRBJ2-3, with D possibly matching TRBD2 (6 bases). Per germline, CDR1 ENHRY and CDR2 SYGVKD. This CDR3 region has 15 residues. Trimming shortened V by 7 bases and J by 3 bases, and 17 bases separated the two germline ends. This chain's CDR3 is CAIKRDSSPTDTQYF. As DNA, the CDR3 is TGTGCCATCAAAAGGGACTCCTCCCCAACAGATACGCAGTATTTT.